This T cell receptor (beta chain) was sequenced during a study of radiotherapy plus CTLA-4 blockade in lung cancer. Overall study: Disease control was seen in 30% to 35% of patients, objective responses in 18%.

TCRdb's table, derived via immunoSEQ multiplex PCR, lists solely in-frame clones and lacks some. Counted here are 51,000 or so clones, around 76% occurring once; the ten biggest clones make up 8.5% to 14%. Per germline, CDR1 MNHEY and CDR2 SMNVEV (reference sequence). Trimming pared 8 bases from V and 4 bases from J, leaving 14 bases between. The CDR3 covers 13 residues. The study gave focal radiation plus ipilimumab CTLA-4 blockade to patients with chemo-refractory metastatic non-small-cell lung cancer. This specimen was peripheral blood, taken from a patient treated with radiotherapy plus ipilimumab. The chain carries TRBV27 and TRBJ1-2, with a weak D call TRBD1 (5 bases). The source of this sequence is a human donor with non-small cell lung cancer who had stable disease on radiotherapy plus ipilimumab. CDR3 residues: CASYSGGSYGYTF. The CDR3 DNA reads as TGTGCCAGCTACTCGGGGGGATCCTATGGCTACACCTTC.